Listed below are T cell receptor beta chains from one sample, sequenced in a study of cytomegalovirus exposure and HLA in healthy donors. This table comes from immunoSEQ multiplex PCR, and its TCRdb copy is limited to in-frame clones, with some not included. The sample table includes 100,000 to 150,000 clones. Sequencing was done on a sample of PBMCs. The receptors were sampled from a young man in good health and CMV-seronegative. CDR3s include the opening cysteine and the closing phenylalanine or tryptophan. Each record gives: D gene, V gene, J gene, CDR3 protein, CDR3 DNA. A D gene is named only where the DNA matches it firmly.

D gene: -; V gene: TRBV7-9; J gene: TRBJ2-7; CDR3 protein: CASSSGRQAVYEQYF; CDR3 DNA: TGTGCCAGCAGCTCCGGAAGACAGGCGGTCTACGAGCAGTACTTC
D gene: -; V gene: TRBV29-1; J gene: TRBJ2-2; CDR3 protein: CSAGVTHTGELFF; CDR3 DNA: TGCAGCGCGGGTGTAACACACACCGGGGAGCTGTTTTTT
D gene: TRBD1; V gene: TRBV19; J gene: TRBJ1-1; CDR3 protein: CASRTSQGWNTEAFF; CDR3 DNA: TGTGCCAGTAGAACTTCACAGGGGTGGAACACTGAAGCTTTCTTT
D gene: -; V gene: TRBV2; J gene: TRBJ1-2; CDR3 protein: CASAPSRRGYTF; CDR3 DNA: TGTGCCAGCGCCCCATCCCGTAGAGGCTACACCTTC
D gene: -; V gene: TRBV5-4; J gene: TRBJ2-1; CDR3 protein: CASSLWGLPYNEQFF; CDR3 DNA: TGTGCCAGCAGCTTGTGGGGGCTACCCTACAATGAGCAGTTCTTC
D gene: -; V gene: TRBV7-9; J gene: TRBJ2-7; CDR3 protein: CASSPGPAGGYSYEQYF; CDR3 DNA: TGTGCCAGCAGCCCAGGTCCGGCAGGGGGGTACTCCTACGAGCAGTACTTC
D gene: TRBD1; V gene: TRBV19; J gene: TRBJ2-7; CDR3 protein: CAGTGLEQYF; CDR3 DNA: TGTGCCGGGACAGGGCTCGAGCAGTACTTC
D gene: TRBD2; V gene: TRBV5-1; J gene: TRBJ2-5; CDR3 protein: CASSFSSGQETQYF; CDR3 DNA: TGCGCCAGCAGCTTTTCTAGCGGCCAAGAGACCCAGTACTTC
D gene: -; V gene: TRBV10-3; J gene: TRBJ2-2; CDR3 protein: CAISGTGSGELFF; CDR3 DNA: TGTGCCATCAGTGGGACTGGATCCGGGGAGCTGTTTTTT
D gene: TRBD2; V gene: TRBV9; J gene: TRBJ2-1; CDR3 protein: CASSVRGTSGGLYNEQFF; CDR3 DNA: TGTGCCAGCAGCGTACGTGGGACTAGCGGGGGGCTCTACAATGAGCAGTTCTTC
D gene: -; V gene: TRBV5-6; J gene: TRBJ2-7; CDR3 protein: CASSATYEQYF; CDR3 DNA: TGTGCCAGCAGCGCTACCTACGAGCAGTACTTC
D gene: -; V gene: TRBV29-1; J gene: TRBJ1-2; CDR3 protein: CSAGGVTGGYTF; CDR3 DNA: TGCAGCGCCGGCGGGGTGACGGGTGGCTACACCTTC
D gene: TRBD1; V gene: TRBV7-9; J gene: TRBJ2-7; CDR3 protein: CASSLGTGKTYEQYF; CDR3 DNA: TGTGCCAGCAGCCTAGGGACAGGGAAGACCTACGAGCAGTACTTC
D gene: -; V gene: TRBV5-1; J gene: TRBJ2-5; CDR3 protein: CASSLTGAAQETQYF; CDR3 DNA: TGCGCCAGCAGCTTGACTGGCGCGGCTCAAGAGACCCAGTACTTC
D gene: -; V gene: TRBV5-1; J gene: TRBJ1-3; CDR3 protein: CASSLGRSRLSGNTIYF; CDR3 DNA: TGCGCCAGCAGCTTGGGGAGGTCTCGCCTCTCTGGAAACACCATATATTTT
D gene: -; V gene: TRBV6-1; J gene: TRBJ1-1; CDR3 protein: CASRRGSGMNTEAFF; CDR3 DNA: TGTGCCAGCAGAAGAGGGTCAGGCATGAACACTGAAGCTTTCTTT
D gene: -; V gene: TRBV28; J gene: TRBJ1-6; CDR3 protein: CASRHSSYNSPLHF; CDR3 DNA: TGTGCCAGCAGGCATAGCTCCTATAATTCACCCCTCCACTTT
D gene: TRBD1; V gene: TRBV7-9; J gene: TRBJ2-1; CDR3 protein: CASSFPTQGNEQFF; CDR3 DNA: TGTGCCAGCAGCTTCCCCACACAGGGGAATGAGCAGTTCTTC
D gene: -; V gene: TRBV13; J gene: TRBJ2-2; CDR3 protein: CASSLGTRGASGELFF; CDR3 DNA: TGTGCCAGCAGCTTAGGTACAAGGGGCGCCTCCGGGGAGCTGTTTTTT
D gene: -; V gene: TRBV9; J gene: TRBJ2-7; CDR3 protein: CASSVGAESYEQYF; CDR3 DNA: TGTGCCAGCAGCGTAGGGGCAGAATCCTACGAGCAGTACTTC
D gene: TRBD1; V gene: TRBV25-1; J gene: TRBJ2-7; CDR3 protein: CASSEYGQGGSYEQYF; CDR3 DNA: TGTGCCAGCAGTGAATATGGACAGGGGGGCTCCTACGAGCAGTACTTC
D gene: -; V gene: TRBV29-1; J gene: TRBJ2-1; CDR3 protein: CSVDSGLRQFF; CDR3 DNA: TGCAGCGTGGATTCAGGACTTCGGCAGTTCTTC
D gene: TRBD2; V gene: TRBV4-3; J gene: TRBJ2-1; CDR3 protein: CASSHLVVAGGIAHHEQFF; CDR3 DNA: TGCGCCAGCTCCCATCTGGTAGTAGCGGGGGGGATAGCTCACCATGAGCAGTTCTTC
D gene: -; V gene: TRBV5-4; J gene: TRBJ2-1; CDR3 protein: CASSRDSVGEQFF; CDR3 DNA: TGTGCCAGCAGCCGGGACTCGGTTGGTGAGCAGTTCTTC
D gene: TRBD2; V gene: TRBV10-2; J gene: TRBJ2-7; CDR3 protein: CASSDREGLNSYEQYF; CDR3 DNA: TGCGCCAGCAGTGACCGGGAGGGGCTGAATTCCTACGAGCAGTACTTC
D gene: -; V gene: TRBV18; J gene: TRBJ1-3; CDR3 protein: CASSTRTGSSGNTIYF; CDR3 DNA: TGTGCCAGCTCAACTCGGACGGGGAGCTCTGGAAACACCATATATTTT
D gene: -; V gene: TRBV7-2; J gene: TRBJ1-3; CDR3 protein: CASSLALSGNTIYF; CDR3 DNA: TGTGCCAGCAGTCTAGCCCTCTCTGGAAACACCATATATTTT
D gene: TRBD2; V gene: TRBV11-2; J gene: TRBJ2-7; CDR3 protein: CASTLRSGGLEQYF; CDR3 DNA: TGTGCCAGCACCCTGAGATCGGGAGGGTTGGAGCAGTACTTC
D gene: -; V gene: TRBV2; J gene: TRBJ2-1; CDR3 protein: CASRSSYNEQFF; CDR3 DNA: TGTGCCAGCAGGAGCTCCTACAATGAGCAGTTCTTC
D gene: TRBD1; V gene: TRBV28; J gene: TRBJ1-1; CDR3 protein: CAILNQGAAEAFF; CDR3 DNA: TGTGCCATACTAAATCAGGGGGCGGCTGAAGCTTTCTTT
D gene: -; V gene: TRBV28; J gene: TRBJ2-5; CDR3 protein: CASSARETQYF; CDR3 DNA: TGTGCCAGCAGTGCCAGAGAGACCCAGTACTTC
D gene: -; V gene: TRBV10-3; J gene: TRBJ1-2; CDR3 protein: CAISDGANGYTF; CDR3 DNA: TGTGCCATCAGTGATGGGGCTAATGGCTACACCTTC
D gene: -; V gene: TRBV7-9; J gene: TRBJ1-1; CDR3 protein: CASNSGVPEAFF; CDR3 DNA: TGTGCCAGCAACTCAGGGGTCCCTGAAGCTTTCTTT
D gene: TRBD1; V gene: TRBV19; J gene: TRBJ1-2; CDR3 protein: CATKQGARGYTF; CDR3 DNA: TGTGCCACAAAACAGGGGGCTCGGGGCTACACCTTC
D gene: TRBD1; V gene: TRBV7-2; J gene: TRBJ1-1; CDR3 protein: CASSLAAGGRNTEAFF; CDR3 DNA: TGTGCCAGCAGCTTAGCGGCAGGGGGCAGGAACACTGAAGCTTTCTTT
D gene: TRBD1; V gene: TRBV27; J gene: TRBJ1-6; CDR3 protein: CASSDRGIGSPLHF; CDR3 DNA: TGTGCCAGCAGTGACAGGGGAATCGGTTCACCCCTCCACTTT
D gene: -; V gene: TRBV7-9; J gene: TRBJ2-2; CDR3 protein: CASFVTGNTGELFF; CDR3 DNA: TGTGCCAGCTTCGTGACGGGTAACACCGGGGAGCTGTTTTTT
D gene: -; V gene: TRBV6-6; J gene: TRBJ2-4; CDR3 protein: CASLANTLKNIQYF; CDR3 DNA: TGTGCCAGCTTAGCGAACACCCTAAAAAACATTCAGTACTTC
D gene: TRBD2; V gene: TRBV7-6; J gene: TRBJ2-7; CDR3 protein: CASSPLPASGGSSYEQYF; CDR3 DNA: TGTGCCAGCAGCCCCCTTCCGGCTAGCGGGGGGAGCTCCTACGAGCAGTACTTC
D gene: -; V gene: TRBV6-6; J gene: TRBJ2-7; CDR3 protein: CASSIKAGSYEQYF; CDR3 DNA: TGTGCCAGCAGTATCAAGGCGGGTTCCTACGAGCAGTACTTC
D gene: -; V gene: TRBV11-3; J gene: TRBJ2-7; CDR3 protein: CASSLINTGDYEQYF; CDR3 DNA: TGTGCCAGCAGCTTAATTAATACCGGAGACTACGAGCAGTACTTC
D gene: TRBD1; V gene: TRBV19; J gene: TRBJ1-1; CDR3 protein: CASRTGKGFRAFF; CDR3 DNA: TGTGCCAGCCGGACAGGGAAAGGTTTCCGAGCTTTCTTT
D gene: TRBD1; V gene: TRBV5-1; J gene: TRBJ2-7; CDR3 protein: CASSFTGTGLGEQYF; CDR3 DNA: TGCGCCAGCAGCTTCACCGGGACAGGGCTGGGGGAGCAGTACTTC
D gene: -; V gene: TRBV7-9; J gene: TRBJ2-2; CDR3 protein: CASSLVRTGRETGELFF; CDR3 DNA: TGTGCCAGCAGCTTAGTTCGGACAGGGCGGGAGACCGGGGAGCTGTTTTTT
D gene: -; V gene: TRBV11-1; J gene: TRBJ1-1; CDR3 protein: CASRKRRGLEAFF; CDR3 DNA: TGTGCCAGCAGGAAGAGAAGGGGACTTGAAGCTTTCTTT
D gene: -; V gene: TRBV9; J gene: TRBJ1-3; CDR3 protein: CASSVVDKSSSGNTIYF; CDR3 DNA: TGTGCCAGCAGCGTAGTAGACAAGAGCTCCTCTGGAAACACCATATATTTT
D gene: -; V gene: TRBV11-3; J gene: TRBJ2-7; CDR3 protein: CASSLSAFGNEQYF; CDR3 DNA: TGTGCCAGCAGCTTATCAGCCTTCGGGAACGAGCAGTACTTC
D gene: -; V gene: TRBV5-1; J gene: TRBJ1-4; CDR3 protein: CASSLATPGHVSYEKLFF; CDR3 DNA: TGCGCCAGCAGCTTGGCCACCCCAGGCCATGTTTCTTACGAAAAACTGTTTTTT
D gene: TRBD2; V gene: TRBV10-3; J gene: TRBJ2-1; CDR3 protein: CAIRDPGLAGGNEQFF; CDR3 DNA: TGTGCCATCAGGGATCCGGGACTAGCGGGAGGGAATGAGCAGTTCTTC
D gene: TRBD2; V gene: TRBV6-1; J gene: TRBJ2-1; CDR3 protein: CASSDWAGGGSEQFF; CDR3 DNA: TGTGCCAGCAGTGATTGGGCGGGAGGAGGTAGTGAGCAGTTCTTC
D gene: -; V gene: TRBV30; J gene: TRBJ2-1; CDR3 protein: CAGHRDWSYNEQFF; CDR3 DNA: TGTGCCGGCCACCGGGACTGGTCCTACAATGAGCAGTTCTTC
D gene: TRBD1; V gene: TRBV7-6; J gene: TRBJ1-1; CDR3 protein: CASSHPLDRGQRAEAFF; CDR3 DNA: TGTGCCAGCAGCCACCCGCTAGATAGGGGGCAGAGGGCTGAAGCTTTCTTT
D gene: TRBD1; V gene: TRBV4-2; J gene: TRBJ2-2; CDR3 protein: CASSQETGWAGELFF; CDR3 DNA: TGTGCCAGCAGCCAAGAGACAGGGTGGGCCGGGGAGCTGTTTTTT
D gene: TRBD2; V gene: TRBV4-3; J gene: TRBJ2-5; CDR3 protein: CASSHFLGEGGETQYF; CDR3 DNA: TGCGCCAGCAGCCACTTCCTCGGGGAGGGAGGGGAGACCCAGTACTTC